Presented here are 8 T cell receptor beta chains from one specimen sequenced in a study of T cell repertoires in cytomegalovirus infection. One entry per CDR3 protein results from TCRdb running MiXCR on the reads. The table has about 180,000 distinct CDR3 sequences, roughly 14% seen once; the top ten hold roughly a quarter. Sequenced input: PBMCs. The receptor set was obtained from a human donor in good health (CMV status not recorded). Some clones in this sample may be carry-over from other donors' samples.

The chain uses TRBV12-3 or TRBV12-4 and TRBJ1-1; D not certain. V lost 10 bases, J lost 4 bases, and 16 bases lay in between. This CDR3 comprises 13 residues. The DNA of the CDR3 is TGTGCCACAGAATTCCACCGGGGCACTGAAGCTTTCTTT. Its translation: CATEFHRGTEAFF.

The chain carries TRBV20-1 and TRBJ1-5; possible D gene TRBD1, 6 bases. Germline lookup yields CDR1 DFQATT and CDR2 SNEGSKA (reference sequence). With 4 bases removed from V and 6 bases from J, the gap between germline ends came to 16 bases. This CDR3 region has 14 residues. CDR3 amino acids: CSAKTQGLFQPQHF. CDR3 DNA sequence: TGCAGTGCTAAGACACAGGGACTATTTCAGCCCCAGCATTTT.

This clonotype has at least ten counts. This chain uses TRBV7-3 with TRBJ2-2; D ambiguous. Looked up from germline, CDR1 is SGHTA and CDR2 is FQGTGA. CDR3 size: 14 residues. V shed 8 bases and J shed 1 base, with 11 bases lying between them. The CDR3 is CASAKTVNTGELFF. CDR3 sequence (DNA): TGTGCCAGCGCTAAAACGGTGAACACCGGGGAGCTGTTTTTT.

The chain uses TRBV29-1 and TRBJ2-3; D remains ambiguous. The CDR3 is made up of 13 amino acids. Germline values: CDR1 SQVTM, CDR2 ANQGSEA. The V end lost 3 bases, the J end lost 8 bases, and 15 bases lay between the germline ends. The CDR3 nucleotides are TGCAGCGTTGAGAAACCCGGGTCCGTTACGCAGTATTTT. Protein sequence: CSVEKPGSVTQYF.

This chain uses TRBV28 with TRBJ2-5; 10 bases match TRBD2. V trimming: 3 bases; J trimming: 4 bases; junction bases outside the gene matches: 11. The CDR3 loop spans 17 amino acids. Germline V gene sequence: CDR1 MDHEN, CDR2 SYDVKM. The CDR3 coding sequence is TGTGCCAGCAGTTTTATTGGTCTAGCGGGAGCGAGAGAGACCCAGTACTTC. Its protein product is CASSFIGLAGARETQYF.

This clonotype was seen repeatedly, ten times or more. The rearrangement uses TRBV28 and TRBJ1-2; the D is unclear. The CDR3 runs to 15 residues. Trimming took 5 bases from V and 5 from J, leaving 18 bases between them. Germline V lookup: CDR1 MDHEN, CDR2 SYDVKM. The CDR3 region is CASSLPSYGSYGYTF. CDR3 nucleotide sequence: TGTGCCAGCAGTCTTCCCTCCTACGGTTCATATGGCTACACCTTC.

This clonotype was observed at least ten times. The chain joins TRBV7-6 to TRBJ2-5, with 7 bases fitting TRBD1. The CDR3 is 16 amino acids. CDR1 is SGHVS, CDR2 FNYEAQ, per germline. Trimming took 3 bases from V and 5 from J; bases not matched to a gene: 12. The CDR3 nucleotides read TGTGCCAGCAGCTTCCCGGCAGGGGGAGTTAGGGAGACCCAGTACTTC. It translates to CASSFPAGGVRETQYF.

V usage is TRBV24-1 and J usage is TRBJ2-3, with 13 bases aligning to TRBD2. Germline V gives CDR1 KGHDR, CDR2 SFDVKD. CDR3 length equals 17 residues. The ends lost 12 bases at V and 0 bases at J; junction bases unmatched: 11. Here the CDR3 DNA reads TGTGCCTCAATGGGGACTAGCGGGACTGCTAGCACAGATACGCAGTATTTT. Protein sequence: CASMGTSGTASTDTQYF.